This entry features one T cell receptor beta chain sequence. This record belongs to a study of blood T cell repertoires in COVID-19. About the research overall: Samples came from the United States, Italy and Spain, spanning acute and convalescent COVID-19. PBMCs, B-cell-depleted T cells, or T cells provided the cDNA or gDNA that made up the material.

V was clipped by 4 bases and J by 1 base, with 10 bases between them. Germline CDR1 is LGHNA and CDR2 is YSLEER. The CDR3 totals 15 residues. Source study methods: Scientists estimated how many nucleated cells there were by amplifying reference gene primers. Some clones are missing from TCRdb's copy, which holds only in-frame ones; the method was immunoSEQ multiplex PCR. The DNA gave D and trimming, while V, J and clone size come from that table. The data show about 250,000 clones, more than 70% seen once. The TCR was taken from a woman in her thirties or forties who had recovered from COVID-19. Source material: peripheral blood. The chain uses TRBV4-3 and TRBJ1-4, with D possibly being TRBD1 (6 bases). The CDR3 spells CASSPTGLTNEKLFF. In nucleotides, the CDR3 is TGCGCCAGCAGCCCCACAGGGTTAACTAATGAAAAACTGTTTTTT.